Presented here are 21 T cell receptor beta chains from one specimen sequenced in a study of cytomegalovirus exposure and HLA in healthy donors (dated by TCRdb to 2016 to 2017). Libraries came from the immunoSEQ multiplex PCR assay. The multiplex PCR relied on a mix of 60 forward primers for TCR Vbeta segments and 13 reverse primers for TCR Jbeta segments. Entries here come from immuneACCESS through TCRdb and include only in-frame sequences with V and J called. Some clones fail to appear in such tables; in the studies checked, an unresolved V gene covers under half of the shortfall, and the cause of the remainder is unknown. The sample table shows some 66,000 clones, and roughly 78% are seen once. Around 8.9% of the sample is taken by the ten largest. Sequenced: PBMCs. The receptors were sampled from a man aged 40-49 years in good health and CMV-seronegative.

The chain has TRBV7-2 and TRBJ1-2; D gene unclear. The CDR3 extends over 15 amino acids. The germline CDR1 and CDR2 sequences are SGHTA and FQGNSA. Trimming shortened V by 5 bases and J by 0 bases, and 13 bases separated the two germline ends. The CDR3 DNA is TGTGCCAGCAGCCCAAGCCCTCTACCTAACTATGGCTACACCTTC. This translates into CASSPSPLPNYGYTF.

The rearrangement joins TRBV18 to TRBJ1-5, with D possibly matching TRBD1 (6 bases). The CDR3 runs 13 residues. CDR1 and CDR2 from the germline V gene are KGHSH and LQKENI. V lost 4 bases and J 4 bases, leaving 8 bases between the germline ends. CDR3 region: CASSRQGNQPQHF. CDR3 DNA sequence: TGTGCCAGCTCACGGCAGGGGAATCAGCCCCAGCATTTT.

The chain joins TRBV28 to TRBJ2-2, with D maybe TRBD2 (7 bases). V lost 7 bases and J 4 bases, leaving 16 bases between the germline ends. The length of the CDR3 is 15 residues. Germline CDR1 reads MDHEN; CDR2 reads SYDVKM. In DNA form, the CDR3 reads TGTGCCAGCACCTTGCGGGGGCGGATCACCGGGGAGCTGTTTTTT. The encoded protein is CASTLRGRITGELFF.

This rearrangement joins TRBV19 to TRBJ1-6; 9 bases are shared with TRBD1. This CDR3 region has 13 residues. With 7 bases clipped from V and 10 bases from J, the junction kept 5 bases outside the gene matches. Per germline, CDR1 LNHDA and CDR2 SQIVND (reference sequence). CDR3 in amino acids: CASKSDRGSPLHF. The CDR3 nucleotides are TGTGCCAGTAAGTCGGACAGGGGATCACCCCTCCACTTT.

The chain employs TRBV5-1 and TRBJ2-7; 10 positions match TRBD1. Unmatched junction bases numbered 5, after V lost 4 bases and J lost 7 bases. Germline V CDR1 and CDR2: SGHRS, YFSETQ. The CDR3 totals 13 residues. CDR3 in DNA: TGCGCCAGCAGCCTGACAGGGGGCGGAGAGCAGTACTTC. Residues: CASSLTGGGEQYF. Based on the CDR3 plus reference TRBV5-1 and TRBJ2-7, the full variable domain is KAGVTQTPRYLIKTRGQQVTLSCSPISGHRSVSWYQQTPGQGLQFLFEYFSETQRNKGNFPGRFSGRQFSNSRSEMNVSTLELGDSALYLCASSLTGGGEQYFGPGTRLTVT.

This clone occurred once. The chain carries TRBV7-2 and TRBJ2-7, with TRBD2 matching 7 bases. The CDR3 sequence is 14 residues long. Germline V gives CDR1 SGHTA, CDR2 FQGNSA. V lost 3 bases and J lost 4; bases outside the gene matches: 6. The chain's CDR3 is CASSFQTGGYEQYF. CDR3 bases: TGTGCCAGCAGCTTCCAGACCGGGGGGTACGAGCAGTACTTC.

This clone was seen a few times. This chain uses TRBV19 with TRBJ2-7, with a tentative D call TRBD2 (5 bases). CDR1 LNHDA and CDR2 SQIVND come from the germline V gene (reference sequence). Trimming took off 5 bases at V and 6 bases at J, with 17 bases between the two ends. This CDR3 region has 14 residues. The CDR3 coding sequence is TGTGCCAGTAGTCAGAGGTCTAGCTGGGGCGAGCAGTACTTC. Its translation is CASSQRSSWGEQYF.

This chain connects TRBV29-1 to TRBJ2-7; TRBD1 agrees at 12 bases. CDR1 SQVTM and CDR2 ANQGSEA come from the germline V gene. The CDR3 covers 13 residues. V lost 7 bases, J lost 3 bases, and 4 bases stayed unmatched. CDR3 amino acids: CSAGDRGLYEQYF. CDR3 bases: TGCAGCGCCGGGGACAGGGGGCTCTACGAGCAGTACTTC.

This clone has only a few counts. J is TRBJ2-7 and V is TRBV4-1, with a tentative D call TRBD2 (5 bases). The CDR3 runs 13 residues. Germline-derived CDR1 and CDR2 are MGHRA and YSYEKL. The V end lost 2 bases, the J end lost 3 bases, and 8 bases lay between the germline ends. The CDR3 bases are TGCGCCAGCAGCCAACCCGGGGACTACGAGCAGTACTTC. This sequence encodes CASSQPGDYEQYF.

This clone has a handful of counts. The chain combines TRBV10-1 with TRBJ2-2; tentatively, D is TRBD1 (5 bases). V dropped 3 bases and J dropped 6 bases, with 8 bases sitting between them. CDR3 length equals 13 residues. Per germline, CDR1 WNHNN and CDR2 SYGVQD (reference sequence). The CDR3: CASSDREAGELFF. In DNA, the CDR3 is TGCGCCAGCAGTGACAGGGAAGCCGGGGAGCTGTTTTTT.

The chain links TRBV6-5 to TRBJ2-1; D unresolved. V lost 0 bases to trimming and J lost 3 bases, with 6 bases between them. The CDR3 totals 14 residues. Germline CDR1 and CDR2: MNHEY and SVGAGI. The CDR3 region is CASSYSRVYNEQFF. DNA for the CDR3: TGTGCCAGCAGTTACTCTCGGGTCTACAATGAGCAGTTCTTC.

J is TRBJ2-2 and V is TRBV9, with 10 bases aligning to TRBD2. CDR3 length equals 15 residues. J lost 4 bases, V lost 4 bases, and 4 bases had no gene match. The V gene's germline CDR1 is SGDLS and CDR2 YYNGEE. CDR3 nucleotides: TGTGCCAGCAGCAGGACTAGCGGAGCCACCGGGGAGCTGTTTTTT. Translating gives CASSRTSGATGELFF. Full variable domain (remainder filled in from reference TRBV9 and TRBJ2-2): DSGVTQTPKHLITATGQRVTLRCSPRSGDLSVYWYQQSLDQGLQFLIQYYNGEERAKGNILERFSAQQFPDLHSELNLSSLELGDSALYFCASSRTSGATGELFFGEGSRLTVL.

This clone was recorded once. The genes are TRBV5-8 and TRBJ2-2, with D tentatively TRBD1 (5 bases). Trimming stripped 5 bases from V and 3 bases from J, with 17 bases between. The length of the CDR3 is 16 residues. CDR1 is SGHTS and CDR2 is YDEGEE in the germline V gene. This CDR3 reads CASRSFRWGDTGELFF. CDR3 in DNA: TGTGCCAGCAGGTCCTTTCGCTGGGGCGACACCGGGGAGCTGTTTTTT. Drawing the rest from reference TRBV5-8 and TRBJ2-2, the complete variable domain is EAGVTQSPTHLIKTRGQQATLRCSPISGHTSVYWYQQALGLGLQFLLWYDEGEERNRGNFPPRFSGRQFPNYSSELNVNALELEDSALYLCASRSFRWGDTGELFFGEGSRLTVL.

The chain uses TRBV7-8 and TRBJ2-1, with TRBD2 matching 14 bases. The CDR3 has 17 residues. The V segment lost 5 bases and the J segment 4 bases; nucleotides outside the gene matches: 7. Germline values: CDR1 SGHVS, CDR2 FQNEAQ. The CDR3 DNA is TGTGCCAGCAGCCCGAGGACTAGCGGGAGGCGTTACAATGAGCAGTTCTTC. Its translation is CASSPRTSGRRYNEQFF. Combining the CDR3 with reference TRBV7-8 and TRBJ2-1 gives the whole variable domain GAGVSQSPRYKVAKRGQDVALRCDPISGHVSLFWYQQALGQGPEFLTYFQNEAQLDKSGLPSDRFFAERPEGSVSTLKIQRTQQEDSAVYLCASSPRTSGRRYNEQFFGPGTRLTVL.

The V and J genes are TRBV6-5 and TRBJ2-3; 9 bases map to TRBD2. Germline values: CDR1 MNHEY, CDR2 SVGAGI. This CDR3 has 15 amino acids. The J segment lost 8 bases and the V segment lost 5 bases, leaving 11 bases of the junction unmatched. CDR3 loop: CASSRSTSGVGTQYF. For the CDR3, the DNA is TGTGCCAGCAGTCGATCGACTAGCGGTGTTGGTACGCAGTATTTT.

The rearrangement joins TRBV5-1 to TRBJ2-5, with 7 bases lining up with TRBD2. Germline V CDR1 and CDR2: SGHRS, YFSETQ. The CDR3 extends over 14 amino acids. Losses at the gene ends were 2 bases for V and 7 bases for J; bases not matched to a gene: 8. This CDR3 is CASSLGGGEGTQYF. In DNA, the CDR3 is TGCGCCAGCAGCTTAGGTGGCGGGGAGGGGACCCAGTACTTC.

This sequence joins TRBV6-5 and TRBJ2-5; unclear D gene. Trimming stripped 2 bases from V and 4 bases from J, with 11 bases between. Germline-derived CDR1 and CDR2 are MNHEY and SVGAGI. This CDR3 region has 14 residues. Here the CDR3 reads CASSYEVIGETQYF. The CDR3 DNA reads TGTGCCAGCAGTTACGAGGTAATCGGAGAGACCCAGTACTTC.

This clone appeared once. The rearrangement joins TRBV7-8 to TRBJ2-7; 8 bases line up with TRBD2. CDR1 is SGHVS and CDR2 is FQNEAQ in the germline V gene. The CDR3 contains 17 residues. After removal of 3 bases from V and 0 bases from J, the junction contained 10 bases not matched to a gene. The CDR3 region is CASSFDSGIYFSYEQYF. The CDR3 nucleotides read TGTGCCAGCAGCTTTGATAGCGGGATCTACTTCTCCTACGAGCAGTACTTC.

The chain links TRBV10-2 to TRBJ1-5, with TRBD1 identical over 7 bases. With V trimmed by 0 bases and J by 4 bases, 6 bases remained unmatched. Germline V gene data show CDR1 as WSHSY and CDR2 as SAAADI. The CDR3 sequence is 16 residues long. The CDR3 region is CASSESRGQWNQPQHF. In nucleotides, the CDR3 is TGCGCCAGCAGTGAGTCTAGGGGACAGTGGAATCAGCCCCAGCATTTT.

The chain uses TRBV7-2 and TRBJ2-5; TRBD1 matches 8 bases. The assigned J gene may be wrong: the sequence end matches TRBJ2-7 better. Germline V CDR1 and CDR2: SGHTA, FQGNSA. The CDR3 totals 14 residues. The CDR3 sequence is CASSFGTGPYEQYF. CDR3 nucleotides: TGTGCCAGCAGCTTTGGGACAGGCCCCTACGAGCAGTACTTC.

The J gene is TRBJ2-7, the V gene TRBV5-1, with 7 bases lining up with TRBD2. Germline V gene sequence: CDR1 SGHRS, CDR2 YFSETQ. V was clipped by 4 bases and J by 6 bases; unmatched bases: 13. The length of the CDR3 is 15 residues. In DNA form, the CDR3 reads TGCGCCAGCAGCCCGGCCCGGGGAGGGGCCCGCGAGCAGTACTTC. It is translated as CASSPARGGAREQYF.